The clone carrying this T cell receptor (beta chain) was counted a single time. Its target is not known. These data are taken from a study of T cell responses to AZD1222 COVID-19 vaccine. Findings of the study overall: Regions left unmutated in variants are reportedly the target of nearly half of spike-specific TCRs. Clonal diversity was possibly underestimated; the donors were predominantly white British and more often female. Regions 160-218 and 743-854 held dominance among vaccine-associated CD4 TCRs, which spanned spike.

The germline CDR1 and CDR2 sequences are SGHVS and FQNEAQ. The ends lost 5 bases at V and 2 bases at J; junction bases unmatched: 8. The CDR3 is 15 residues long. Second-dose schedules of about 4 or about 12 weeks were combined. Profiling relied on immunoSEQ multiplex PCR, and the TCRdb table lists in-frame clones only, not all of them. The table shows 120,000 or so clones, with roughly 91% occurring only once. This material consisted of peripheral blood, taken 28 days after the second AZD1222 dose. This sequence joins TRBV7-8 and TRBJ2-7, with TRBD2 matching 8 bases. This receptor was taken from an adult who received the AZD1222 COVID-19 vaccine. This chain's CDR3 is CASSVDGSGTYEQYF. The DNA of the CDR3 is TGTGCCAGCAGCGTAGATGGTAGCGGGACCTACGAGCAGTACTTC.